This T cell receptor (beta chain) was found in a study of T-cell reconstitution after alpha-beta-depleted transplantation in children (dated by TCRdb to between 2015 and 2016). Study-level background: T-cell immune reconstitution after TCRalphabeta/CD19-depleted allogeneic hematopoietic cell transplantation in children was quantitatively tracked in the study by means of TCR repertoire profiling.

To prepare the library, PCR was applied. This sample was sequenced with an Illumina HiSeq 2500. Molecular barcoding was employed in the preparation of TCR libraries, with unique molecular identifiers being used to normalize TCRbeta repertoire quantification. Through fastp at Q25 and MiXCR, TCRdb rebuilt clones from the public reads, retaining in-frame beta chains. Entries that share a CDR3 protein sequence are merged under the most common genes and DNA. The sample includes tens of thousands of distinct CDR3 sequences, with about a sixth observed a single time. The top ten constitute roughly a fifth of the sample. For CDR1 and CDR2, the germline V gene (reference sequence) lists DFQATT and SNEGSKA. Measured from the cysteine to the phenylalanine, the CDR3 is 15 residues long. The sequence is cut down to CDR3 DNA, 45 bases in frame from base 1. At the junction V is shortened by 4 bases and J by 5 bases; bases outside the gene matches: 10.

What the study reported, not specific to this receptor: Hyperexpanded clone frequencies declined over subsequent months; after one year, T-cell counts and TCRbeta diversity were mostly attributed to newly produced T cells. Apparently early alphabetaT-cell count recovery about two months after transplant reportedly relied on only several hundred rapidly expanded clones derived from non-depleted graft cells. In some patients, high TCRbeta diversity at day 60 was attributed to recipient T cells and intrathymic progenitors that had survived conditioning.

In the case of this clonotype: Its antigen is not yet known. No quality values exist for individual bases; no much larger clone is one base distant.

The sample's treatment or condition, from its label and the paper: allogeneic hematopoietic cell transplantation with graft depleted of TCRalphabeta T cells and CD19 B cells. Transplant recipients were children who received TCRalphabeta/CD19-depleted allogeneic hematopoietic cell grafts. The source of this sequence is a male patient between 2 and 15 years old who had a stem cell transplant for acute lymphoblastic leukemia, so the T cells may come from the graft donor. The sequence joins TRBV20-1 to TRBJ2-2, and TRBD2 aligns with 7 junction nucleotides. The specimen was PBMCs, mostly from graft donor cells, collected 180 days after TCRalphabeta/CD19-depleted stem cell transplant. The nucleotides are TGCAGTGCTAATCAAGCGGGATCATATACCGGGGAGCTGTTTTTT. This gives the protein CSANQAGSYTGELFF.